This T cell receptor (beta chain) is from a study of shared clonotypes between healthy human individuals. This clone was recorded a few times. V lost 2 bases and J lost 7, with 8 bases in between. The CDR3 loop spans 12 amino acids. From germline, CDR1 is MRHNA and CDR2 SNTAGT. Clones were sequenced by immunoSEQ multiplex PCR, and TCRdb holds only the in-frame ones, with some missing. The table records over a million clones, 75% of them present only once. This chain uses TRBV6-4 with TRBJ1-2, with D unresolved. Sequencing was done on a sample of memory CD4+ T cells sorted from blood. Described subset: CD45RA-negative fraction. This clonotype was obtained from a young man in good health. The CDR3 DNA is TGTGCCAGCAGTGACAACGGATCTGGCTACACCTTC. Its translation: CASSDNGSGYTF.